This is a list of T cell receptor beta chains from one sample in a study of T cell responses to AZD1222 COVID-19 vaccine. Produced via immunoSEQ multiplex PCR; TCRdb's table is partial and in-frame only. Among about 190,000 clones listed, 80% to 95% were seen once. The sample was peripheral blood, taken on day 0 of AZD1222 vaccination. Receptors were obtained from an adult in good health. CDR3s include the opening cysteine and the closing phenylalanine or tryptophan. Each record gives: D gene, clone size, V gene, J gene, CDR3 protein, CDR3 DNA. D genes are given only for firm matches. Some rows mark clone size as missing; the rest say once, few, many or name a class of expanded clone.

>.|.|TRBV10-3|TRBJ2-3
CAISSARGLTDTQYF
TGTGCCATCTCCTCCGCCCGGGGACTCACAGATACGCAGTATTTT
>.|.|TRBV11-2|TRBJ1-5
CASSLGLDQPQHF
TGTGCCAGCAGCCTAGGACTGGATCAGCCCCAGCATTTT
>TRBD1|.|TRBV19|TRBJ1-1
CASRGQGDTEAFF
TGTGCCAGTAGGGGACAGGGGGACACTGAAGCTTTCTTT
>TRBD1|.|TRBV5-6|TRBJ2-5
CASSSGGGDPETQYF
TGTGCCAGCAGCTCAGGGGGTGGGGACCCAGAGACCCAGTACTTC
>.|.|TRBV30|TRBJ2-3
CAWSPYTDTQYF
TGTGCCTGGAGTCCTTACACAGATACGCAGTATTTT
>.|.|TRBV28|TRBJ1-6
CASSLNQGYGNSPLHF
TGTGCCAGCAGTCTGAATCAGGGGTACGGTAATTCACCCCTCCACTTT
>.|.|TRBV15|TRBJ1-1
CATSRGGQVNTEAFF
TGTGCCACCAGCAGAGGAGGTCAGGTGAACACTGAAGCTTTCTTT
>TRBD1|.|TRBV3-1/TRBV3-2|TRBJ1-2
CASSQEGTGGRGYTF
TGTGCCAGCAGCCAAGAAGGGACAGGGGGGAGAGGCTACACCTTC
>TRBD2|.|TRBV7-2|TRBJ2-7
CASSSPRGSGGNYYEQYF
TGTGCCAGCAGCTCCCCCAGGGGGAGCGGGGGGAACTACTACGAGCAGTACTTC
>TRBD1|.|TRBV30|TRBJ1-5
CAWSEGTGGQPQHF
TGTGCCTGGAGCGAGGGGACAGGAGGGCAGCCCCAGCATTTT
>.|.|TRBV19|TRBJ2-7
CASSMEQGYEQYF
TGTGCCAGTAGTATGGAACAGGGTTACGAGCAGTACTTC
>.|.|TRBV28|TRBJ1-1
CASSEQGWGTEAFF
TGTGCCAGCAGTGAACAGGGATGGGGCACTGAAGCTTTCTTT
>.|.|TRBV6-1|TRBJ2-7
CASSEGDLYEQYF
TGTGCCAGCAGTGAAGGGGACCTCTACGAGCAGTACTTC
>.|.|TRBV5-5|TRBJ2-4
CASSPLTAEGQNIQYF
TGTGCCAGCAGCCCACTTACAGCGGAGGGTCAAAACATTCAGTACTTC
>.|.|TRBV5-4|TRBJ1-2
CASSLEHRGITPNYGYTF
TGTGCCAGCAGCTTGGAGCATCGGGGCATCACCCCTAACTATGGCTACACCTTC
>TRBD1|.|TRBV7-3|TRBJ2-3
CASSPGQGDTDTQYF
TGTGCCAGCAGCCCGGGACAGGGGGACACAGATACGCAGTATTTT
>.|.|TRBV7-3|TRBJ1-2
CASSFDPDYGYTF
TGTGCCAGCAGCTTCGATCCGGACTATGGCTACACCTTC
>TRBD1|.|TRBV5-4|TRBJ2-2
CASSLGTGDGELFF
TGTGCCAGCAGCTTGGGGACAGGGGACGGGGAGCTGTTTTTT
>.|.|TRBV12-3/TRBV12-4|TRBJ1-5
CASSLTGRQPQHF
TGTGCCAGCAGTTTGACGGGTAGACAGCCCCAGCATTTT
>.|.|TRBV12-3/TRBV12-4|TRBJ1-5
CASRPNTNGPQHF
TGTGCCAGCAGACCGAACACGAACGGGCCCCAGCATTTT
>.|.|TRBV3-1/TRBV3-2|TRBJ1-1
CASGNTEAFF
TGTGCCAGCGGGAACACTGAAGCTTTCTTT
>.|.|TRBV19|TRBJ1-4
CASSVRSNEKLFF
TGTGCCAGTAGTGTTCGCTCTAATGAAAAACTGTTTTTT
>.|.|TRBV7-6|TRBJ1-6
CASSSGSSYNSPLHF
TGTGCCAGCAGCTCCGGTAGCTCCTATAATTCACCCCTCCACTTT
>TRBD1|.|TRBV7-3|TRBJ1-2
CASSGYSRDRKNYGYTF
TGTGCCAGCAGCGGATACTCTCGGGACAGGAAGAACTATGGCTACACCTTC
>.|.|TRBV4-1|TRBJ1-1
CASSPGGYTEAFF
TGCGCCAGCAGCCCGGGTGGATACACTGAAGCTTTCTTT
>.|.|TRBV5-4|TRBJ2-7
CASSPASGRGISYEQYF
TGTGCCAGCAGCCCGGCGAGTGGGAGGGGGATCTCCTACGAGCAGTACTTC
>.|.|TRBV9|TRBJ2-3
CASSVQPSSTDTQYF
TGTGCCAGCAGCGTACAACCCTCTAGCACAGATACGCAGTATTTT
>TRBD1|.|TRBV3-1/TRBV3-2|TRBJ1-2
CASSPGQGKYGYTF
TGTGCCAGCAGCCCCGGACAGGGAAAGTATGGCTACACCTTC
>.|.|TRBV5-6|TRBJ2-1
CASTKRVSYNEQFF
TGTGCCAGCACCAAGCGGGTGTCCTACAATGAGCAGTTCTTC
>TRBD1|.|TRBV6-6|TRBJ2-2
CASSPTGGIGNTGELFF
TGTGCCAGCAGTCCCACAGGGGGCATAGGGAACACCGGGGAGCTGTTTTTT
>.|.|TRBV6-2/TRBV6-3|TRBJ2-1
CASSYSPPSVSSYNEQFF
TGTGCCAGCAGTTACTCCCCCCCTAGCGTCAGCTCCTACAATGAGCAGTTCTTC
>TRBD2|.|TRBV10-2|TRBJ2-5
CASSETSGYQETQYF
TGCGCCAGCAGTGAAACTAGCGGGTACCAAGAGACCCAGTACTTC
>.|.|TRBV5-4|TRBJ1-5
CASSLLGSNQPQHF
TGTGCCAGCAGCTTGCTCGGTAGCAATCAGCCCCAGCATTTT
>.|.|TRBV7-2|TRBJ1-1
CASSQLPGDTEAFF
TGTGCCAGCAGCCAACTGCCGGGGGACACTGAAGCTTTCTTT
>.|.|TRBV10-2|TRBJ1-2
CATTVNIQYGYTF
TGCGCCACAACAGTGAACATACAGTACGGCTACACCTTC
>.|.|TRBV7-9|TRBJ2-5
CASSLGDFHGETQYF
TGTGCCAGCAGCTTAGGGGACTTTCATGGGGAGACCCAGTACTTC
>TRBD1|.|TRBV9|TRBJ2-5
CASSVGQGARLETQYF
TGTGCCAGCAGCGTCGGACAGGGGGCGCGGCTAGAGACCCAGTACTTC
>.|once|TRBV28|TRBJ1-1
CASSLTNTEAFF
TGTGCCAGCAGCTTAACAAACACTGAAGCTTTCTTT
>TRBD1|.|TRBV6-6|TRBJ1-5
CASSDRGPNQPQHF
TGTGCCAGCAGTGACAGGGGGCCTAATCAGCCCCAGCATTTT
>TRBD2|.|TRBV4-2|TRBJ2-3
CASSHRSGGALTDTQYF
TGTGCCAGCAGCCACCGTAGCGGGGGGGCCTTAACAGATACGCAGTATTTT
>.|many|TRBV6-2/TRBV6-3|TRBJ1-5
CASSPTGNNQPQHF
TGTGCCAGCAGCCCTACAGGGAATAATCAGCCCCAGCATTTT